The 14 T cell receptor beta chains below come from one sample, sequenced in a study of CD8 T cells in Susac syndrome. Random hexamers served to reverse transcribe about 0.5 to 1 ug RNA. TCRdb re-called the immunoSEQ multiplex PCR reads with MiXCR, one entry per CDR3 protein. The sample lists around 270,000 distinct CDR3 sequences; around 89% were seen once. Material for sequencing was CD8+ T cells from PBMCs. The receptor set was obtained from a human donor with multiple sclerosis.

The chain links TRBV28 to TRBJ1-4; D call uncertain. The CDR3 runs 16 residues. The germline CDR1 and CDR2 sequences are MDHEN and SYDVKM. V lost 5 bases, J lost 0 bases, and 13 bases lay in between. The CDR3 DNA sequence: TGTGCCAGCAGTCTTTTGGGCGGGGCAACTAATGAAAAACTGTTTTTT. It yields the protein CASSLLGGATNEKLFF.

The chain carries TRBV30 and TRBJ2-2; maybe TRBD1 (6 bases). This CDR3 region has 15 residues. The germline gives CDR1 GTSNPN, CDR2 SVGIG (reference sequence). V was pared by 5 bases and J by 0 bases, with 13 bases between. CDR3 amino acids: CAWGQYSANTGELFF. CDR3 DNA sequence: TGTGCCTGGGGACAGTATAGCGCGAACACCGGGGAGCTGTTTTTT.

In nucleotides, the CDR3 is TGTGCCAGCAGCTTGGGACAGGGCAGGGACATTCAGTACTTC. It translates to CASSLGQGRDIQYF. The V and J genes are TRBV5-8 and TRBJ2-4, with TRBD1 matching over 7 bases. V lost 0 bases, J lost 8 bases, and 5 bases stayed unmatched. Germline V lookup: CDR1 SGHTS, CDR2 YDEGEE. This CDR3 is 14 amino acids long.

This clonotype came up a few times. The chain has TRBV10-3 and TRBJ2-5; D is uncertain. The V gene's germline CDR1 is ENHRY and CDR2 SYGVKD. This CDR3 is built from 13 residues. Trimming took off 4 bases at V and 0 bases at J, with 6 bases between the two ends. The CDR3 reads CAISGVNQETQYF. The CDR3 DNA reads as TGTGCCATCAGTGGAGTGAACCAAGAGACCCAGTACTTC.

The gene calls are TRBV2 and TRBJ2-1; TRBD2 aligns across 10 bases. Germline V gene sequence: CDR1 SNHLY, CDR2 FYNNEI. The CDR3 length is 17 residues. Trimming at V came to 6 bases and at J to 0 bases, leaving 8 bases not matched to a gene. CDR3 nucleotides: TGTGCCAGCAGGGTCGTACCTAGCGGGAGCTCCTACAATGAGCAGTTCTTC. It translates to CASRVVPSGSSYNEQFF.

Details on this clonotype: This clone may be a read error of a much larger clone one base away. The V call is TRBV9, the J call TRBJ2-7, with 10 bases matching TRBD2. Unmatched junction bases numbered 0, after V lost 0 bases and J lost 3 bases. The CDR3 sequence is 14 residues long. From germline, CDR1 is SGDLS and CDR2 YYNGEE. DNA for the CDR3: TGTGCCAGCAGCGTAGGGACTAGCGGCTACGAGCAGTACTTC. Translating gives CASSVGTSGYEQYF.

The gene calls are TRBV12-3 or TRBV12-4 and TRBJ1-5; TRBD1 might be the D (5 bases). This CDR3 contains 15 residues. V dropped 4 bases and J dropped 2 bases, with 12 bases sitting between them. CDR3 residues: CASSSEDTGNQPQHF. CDR3 sequence (DNA): TGTGCCAGCAGTTCTGAGGACACTGGCAATCAGCCCCAGCATTTT.

V usage is TRBV12-3 or TRBV12-4 and J usage is TRBJ2-1; 8 nucleotides align to TRBD2. V dropped 3 bases and J dropped 5; count of bases not matched to a gene: 6. This CDR3 has 15 amino acids. CDR3 sequence: CASSFGSGDHNEQFF. DNA of the CDR3: TGTGCCAGCAGTTTCGGTAGCGGGGACCACAATGAGCAGTTCTTC.

The chain couples TRBV6-2 or TRBV6-3 to TRBJ2-3; the D call may be TRBD1 or TRBD2 (5 bases each). Germline-derived CDR1 and CDR2 are MNHEY and SVGEGT. CDR3 length: 15 amino acids. With 5 bases removed from V and 0 bases from J, the gap between germline ends came to 12 bases. CDR3 sequence (DNA): TGTGCCAGCAGTGATGCCGGGGCTAGCACAGATACGCAGTATTTT. Residues: CASSDAGASTDTQYF.

This clonotype was recorded a few times. The genes are TRBV27 and TRBJ2-7; TRBD2 might be the D (5 bases). Trimming took 1 base from V and 3 from J, leaving 7 bases between them. The germline gives CDR1 MNHEY, CDR2 SMNVEV (reference sequence). The CDR3 consists of 13 residues. The CDR3 nucleotides are TGTGCCAGCAGTTTATGGACTGGCTACGAGCAGTACTTC. Translated: CASSLWTGYEQYF.

The rearrangement joins TRBV27 to TRBJ1-5; 8 bases are a match to TRBD1. Germline assignment: CDR1 MNHEY and CDR2 SMNVEV (reference sequence). The CDR3 is made up of 14 amino acids. After removal of 3 bases from V and 5 bases from J, the junction contained 3 bases not matched to a gene. The chain's CDR3 is CASSFTGGDQPQHF. DNA of the CDR3: TGTGCCAGCAGTTTTACAGGGGGGGATCAGCCCCAGCATTTT.

The chain carries TRBV29-1 and TRBJ2-3; the D is unclear. V lost 7 bases and J lost 3, with 20 bases in between. The CDR3 loop spans 15 amino acids. Germline V lookup: CDR1 SQVTM, CDR2 ANQGSEA. In DNA, the CDR3 is TGCAGCGCGCTCGGACCCGAGTGGGTGACAGATACGCAGTATTTT. Its translation: CSALGPEWVTDTQYF.

The genes are TRBV6-2 or TRBV6-3 and TRBJ1-5, with unresolved D. The CDR3 length is 14 residues. Germline V lookup: CDR1 MNHEY, CDR2 SVGEGT. Trimming removed 0 bases at V and 4 bases at J, with 7 bases between. The CDR3 loop reads CASSYSGENQPQHF. CDR3 nucleotide sequence: TGTGCCAGCAGTTACTCGGGCGAGAATCAGCCCCAGCATTTT.

This chain uses TRBV18 with TRBJ1-2; a weak D match, TRBD1 (6 bases). This CDR3 comprises 16 residues. Looked up from germline, CDR1 is KGHSH and CDR2 is LQKENI. V was cut by 3 bases and J by 4 bases, with 18 bases left in between. CDR3 sequence: CASSPEQGGFGYGYTF. CDR3 in DNA: TGTGCCAGCTCACCCGAACAGGGTGGGTTTGGCTATGGCTACACCTTC.